One and the same sample provided the 20 T cell receptor beta chains below, sequenced in a study of patients and donors after allogeneic stem cell transplantation. MiXCR, run by TCRdb on the RT-PCR reads, gives a single entry per CDR3 protein. The data show roughly 880,000 distinct CDR3 sequences, about a sixth seen once. Sequencing was carried out using blood, either unsorted or a sorted T cell fraction (not recorded which). The source is a human donor who was either an allogeneic HSCT recipient or a stem cell or donor lymphocyte infusion donor (not recorded which). It is not recorded whose cells these are; they may come from a transplant donor.

This clonotype was counted between two and nine times. The chain has TRBV3-1 and TRBJ2-1; D may be TRBD2 (6 bases). The CDR3 loop spans 13 amino acids. Trimming removed 4 bases from V and 7 bases from J, with 11 bases in between. Germline CDR1 LGHDT, CDR2 YNNKEL (reference sequence). This CDR3 reads CASSPGLPNEQFF. DNA for the CDR3: TGTGCCAGCAGCCCGGGACTTCCAAATGAGCAGTTCTTC.

The chain combines TRBV20-1 with TRBJ2-1; 9 nucleotides line up with TRBD2. With V trimmed by 6 bases and J by 1 base, 7 bases remained unmatched. The CDR3 has 15 amino acids. CDR1 DFQATT and CDR2 SNEGSKA come from the germline V gene (reference sequence). The CDR3 nucleotides are TGCAGTGCCCAGTCACTAGCGGGTTCCTACAATGAGCAGTTCTTC. It is translated as CSAQSLAGSYNEQFF.

In this sample, this clonotype turned up a few times. The chain is built from TRBV2 and TRBJ2-3, with 7 bases lining up with TRBD1. Germline V gene data show CDR1 as SNHLY and CDR2 as FYNNEI. J lost 2 bases, V lost 6 bases, and 8 bases had no gene match. The CDR3 consists of 15 residues. As DNA, the CDR3 is TGTGCCAGCAGCGCCAGGGGGTGGGACACAGATACGCAGTATTTT. Its translation: CASSARGWDTDTQYF.

The chain has TRBV12-3 or TRBV12-4 and TRBJ2-3; possible D gene TRBD1, 5 bases. V was cut by 4 bases and J by 2 bases, with 16 bases left in between. The CDR3 has 16 residues. CDR3 protein: CASSSPEGVYTDTQYF. The CDR3 DNA reads as TGTGCCAGCAGTTCACCAGAAGGGGTCTACACAGATACGCAGTATTTT.

The chain joins TRBV30 to TRBJ1-2; D not certain. Germline loops: CDR1 GTSNPN, CDR2 SVGIG (reference sequence). V dropped 4 bases and J dropped 0 bases, with 12 bases sitting between them. There are 14 residues in the CDR3. This CDR3 reads CAWTDGLSNYGYTF. The DNA of the CDR3 is TGTGCCTGGACCGACGGCTTGTCTAACTATGGCTACACCTTC. Full variable domain (rest looked up from reference TRBV30 and TRBJ1-2): SQTIHQWPATLVQPVGSPLSLECTVEGTSNPNLYWYRQAAGRGLQLLFYSVGIGQISSEVPQNLSASRPQDRQFILSSKKLLLSDSGFYLCAWTDGLSNYGYTFGSGTRLTVV.

This clonotype was counted at least ten times. The rearrangement links TRBV7-2 to TRBJ1-1, with D possibly being TRBD1 (5 bases). CDR1 is SGHTA and CDR2 is FQGNSA in the germline V gene. Trimming took 5 bases from V and 3 from J, leaving 10 bases between them. CDR3 length: 13 residues. The CDR3 loop is CASSTDKYTEAFF. DNA of the CDR3: TGTGCCAGCAGCACGGACAAATACACTGAAGCTTTCTTT.

The chain links TRBV20-1 to TRBJ2-1; no clear D gene. The V gene lost 1 base and the J gene lost 0 bases, with 10 bases spanning the gap. This CDR3 contains 15 residues. Germline loops: CDR1 DFQATT, CDR2 SNEGSKA (reference sequence). Here the CDR3 DNA reads TGCAGTGCTAGAGTAAAAGGTGTCTCCTACAATGAGCAGTTCTTC. Residues: CSARVKGVSYNEQFF.

The chain carries TRBV2 and TRBJ2-5; D may be TRBD1 (6 bases). This CDR3 has 13 residues. Trimming pared 5 bases from V and 5 bases from J, leaving 12 bases between. Germline-derived CDR1 and CDR2 are SNHLY and FYNNEI. The CDR3 loop reads CASSPTGYETQYF. Written as DNA, the CDR3 is TGTGCCAGCAGTCCTACAGGGTACGAGACCCAGTACTTC.

This clonotype was observed a handful of times. V is TRBV7-9 and J is TRBJ2-7; D gene ambiguous. CDR3 size: 15 residues. CDR1 is SEHNR and CDR2 is FQNEAQ in the germline V gene (reference sequence). Trimming took off 5 bases at V and 3 bases at J, with 17 bases between the two ends. DNA for the CDR3: TGTGCCAGCAGCCCAGACGGCAGGCCCAGCTACGAGCAGTACTTC. It specifies CASSPDGRPSYEQYF.

This clonotype was detected a few times. The rearrangement uses TRBV5-1 and TRBJ1-5; D is unresolved. The V end was cut by 2 bases, the J end by 9 bases, with 12 bases between. Germline V gives CDR1 SGHRS, CDR2 YFSETQ. The CDR3 contains 13 residues. CDR3 bases: TGCGCCAGCAGCTTAGGAGTGGGATCGCCCCAGCATTTT. It encodes CASSLGVGSPQHF.

This chain connects TRBV20-1 to TRBJ1-4; D perhaps matches TRBD1 (5 bases). The CDR3 runs 14 residues. V gave up 5 bases and J gave up 1 base, with 11 bases separating them. CDR1 is DFQATT, CDR2 SNEGSKA, per germline (reference sequence). In DNA, the CDR3 is TGCAGTGCTGGGGGGTGGGTAACTAATGAAAAACTGTTTTTT. Translation gives CSAGGWVTNEKLFF.

The rearrangement joins TRBV5-1 to TRBJ2-3, with D perhaps matching TRBD1 or TRBD2 (6 bases each). Trimming stripped 5 bases from V and 5 bases from J, with 18 bases between. The CDR3 has 15 residues. In germline, CDR1 is SGHRS, CDR2 YFSETQ. The CDR3 DNA follows: TGCGCCAGCAGTAGGGGGGTTCCCCCACAAGATACGCAGTATTTT. Protein product: CASSRGVPPQDTQYF.

This clonotype was counted ten times or more. This chain connects TRBV12-3 or TRBV12-4 to TRBJ2-1, with D unresolved. V lost 7 bases to trimming and J lost 9 bases, with 19 bases between them. The CDR3 has 14 residues. CDR3 loop: CASTMGQRRSEQFF. CDR3 nucleotide sequence: TGTGCCAGCACGATGGGCCAGCGTAGGTCTGAGCAGTTCTTC.

This chain connects TRBV5-6 to TRBJ1-5; D is uncertain. The CDR3 extends over 14 amino acids. Germline lookup yields CDR1 SGHDT and CDR2 YYEEEE. V shed 0 bases and J shed 6 bases, with 10 bases lying between them. In DNA form, the CDR3 reads TGTGCCAGCAGCTTGGCTGGATTAAGTCAGCCCCAGCATTTT. Translated: CASSLAGLSQPQHF.

The rearrangement links TRBV11-2 to TRBJ1-5; unclear D gene. Germline CDR1 is SGHAT and CDR2 is FQNNGV. This CDR3 has 18 residues. The V end was cut by 4 bases, the J end by 4 bases, with 23 bases between. The CDR3, as DNA: TGTGCCAGCAGCTCGAACCCCCCGAAGCGGGGAAGGAATCAGCCCCAGCATTTT. Its translation: CASSSNPPKRGRNQPQHF.

This clonotype showed up just a few times. The rearrangement uses TRBV7-9 and TRBJ2-6, with 8 nucleotides matching TRBD1. Germline CDR1 reads SEHNR; CDR2 reads FQNEAQ (reference sequence). The CDR3 spans 17 residues. V shed 6 bases and J 0 bases; nucleotides not matched to a gene: 7. In DNA, the CDR3 is TGTGCCAGCAGGTTCGGACAGGGCCACTCTGGGGCCAACGTCCTGACTTTC. Its protein product is CASRFGQGHSGANVLTF.

This clonotype was counted only a few times. The V and J genes are TRBV30 and TRBJ1-2; 8 bases match TRBD1. Per the germline V gene, CDR1 is GTSNPN and CDR2 is SVGIG (reference sequence). Losses at the gene ends were 3 bases for V and 8 bases for J; bases not matched to a gene: 5. This CDR3 spans 12 amino acids. CDR3: CAWSQGAGGYTF. The CDR3 DNA is TGTGCCTGGAGCCAGGGGGCAGGCGGCTACACCTTC.

The chain employs TRBV12-3 or TRBV12-4 and TRBJ1-5; D is possibly TRBD1 (6 bases). Trimming cost V 6 bases and J 3 bases, with 15 bases left between them. CDR3 length equals 15 residues. CDR3 nucleotide sequence: TGTGCCAGCAGCCGGACGAGGGGGGACAATCAGCCCCAGCATTTT. It is translated as CASSRTRGDNQPQHF.

This clonotype was picked up a small number of times. The gene calls are TRBV3-1 and TRBJ1-4; D call uncertain. CDR3 length: 13 amino acids. In germline, CDR1 is LGHDT, CDR2 YNNKEL (reference sequence). The ends were cut back, 0 bases at V and 1 base at J, with 0 bases in the middle. CDR3 loop: CASSQETNEKLFF. The CDR3 nucleotides read TGTGCCAGCAGCCAAGAAACTAATGAAAAACTGTTTTTT.

This rearrangement joins TRBV20-1 to TRBJ2-7, with D hard to call. This CDR3 region has 13 residues. V was trimmed by 7 bases and J by 0 bases, leaving 13 bases between them. Germline V CDR1 and CDR2: DFQATT, SNEGSKA (reference sequence). Here the CDR3 reads CSGVQPTSYEQYF. The CDR3 DNA sequence: TGCAGTGGTGTACAGCCCACCTCCTACGAGCAGTACTTC.